The 26 T cell receptor beta chains below come from one sample, sequenced in a study of blood T cell repertoires in COVID-19. Sequencing was performed with immunoSEQ multiplex PCR; in TCRdb, only in-frame clones are kept and a portion is missing. The data show roughly 120,000 clones, 85% to 90% seen once. Specimen: peripheral blood. These receptors were taken from a woman between 45 and 60 years old with acute or convalescent COVID-19.

V gene TRBV12-3 or TRBV12-4 combines with J gene TRBJ2-1, with D tentatively TRBD1 (5 bases). The CDR3 sequence is 13 residues long. Trimming cost V 6 bases and J 15 bases, with 21 bases left between them. CDR3 DNA: TGTGCCAGCAGGGTCCTCCAGGGTTTCTCGTTGTTCTTC. It yields the protein CASRVLQGFSLFF.

The chain uses TRBV6-5 and TRBJ1-4; D call uncertain. Germline V gene lookup returns CDR1 MNHEY and CDR2 SVGAGI. V lost 2 bases and J lost 5, with 12 bases in between. The length of the CDR3 is 15 residues. This chain's CDR3 is CASSYTGLENEKLFF. Written as DNA, the CDR3 is TGTGCCAGCAGTTACACGGGTCTCGAGAATGAAAAACTGTTTTTT.

The rearrangement joins TRBV7-8 to TRBJ2-2; 9 bases align to TRBD2. Germline V gene data show CDR1 as SGHVS and CDR2 as FQNEAQ. V was clipped by 4 bases and J by 0 bases; unmatched bases: 3. This CDR3 comprises 16 residues. For the CDR3, the DNA is TGTGCCAGCAGCTCACGACTAGCGGCGAACACCGGGGAGCTGTTTTTT. This encodes CASSSRLAANTGELFF. Supplemented by reference TRBV7-8 and TRBJ2-2, the full variable domain reads GAGVSQSPRYKVAKRGQDVALRCDPISGHVSLFWYQQALGQGPEFLTYFQNEAQLDKSGLPSDRFFAERPEGSVSTLKIQRTQQEDSAVYLCASSSRLAANTGELFFGEGSRLTVL.

The chain combines TRBV6-5 with TRBJ2-2; D is unresolved. CDR3 size: 15 residues. Trimming cost V 0 bases and J 7 bases, with 12 bases left between them. CDR1 MNHEY and CDR2 SVGAGI come from the germline V gene. DNA of the CDR3: TGTGCCAGCAGTTACTCGATCCTACTGAGCGGGGAGCTGTTTTTT. Residues: CASSYSILLSGELFF.

The chain carries TRBV28 and TRBJ1-1; D is ambiguous. V lost 2 bases, J lost 5 bases, and 6 bases lay in between. The germline CDR1 and CDR2 sequences are MDHEN and SYDVKM. The CDR3 loop spans 12 amino acids. The CDR3 coding sequence is TGTGCCAGCAGTTTAAGAGGGACTGAAGCTTTCTTT. It is translated as CASSLRGTEAFF.

This chain links TRBV11-3 with TRBJ2-5; 8 bases line up with TRBD2. The CDR3 loop spans 14 amino acids. The germline V gene encodes CDR1 SGHNT and CDR2 YENEEA. The V and J ends lost 6 bases and 4 bases, in that order; junction bases with no gene match: 7. The CDR3 bases are TGTGCCAGCAGTCTCGGGGGGGAGCGAGAGACCCAGTACTTC. Translated, it gives CASSLGGERETQYF.

This chain connects TRBV24-1 to TRBJ1-4, with 9 nucleotides matching TRBD1. J lost 8 bases, V lost 4 bases, and 7 bases had no gene match. The length of the CDR3 is 15 residues. Germline CDR1 reads KGHDR; CDR2 reads SFDVKD. Here the CDR3 reads CATSETGGTNEKLFF. Here the CDR3 DNA reads TGTGCCACCAGTGAGACAGGGGGAACCAACGAAAAACTGTTTTTT.

This clone was counted between two and nine times. This chain links TRBV5-5 with TRBJ2-7; 15 bases are a match to TRBD2. This CDR3 contains 15 residues. J lost 3 bases, V lost 4 bases, and 2 bases had no gene match. The germline V gene encodes CDR1 SGHKS and CDR2 YYEKEE (reference sequence). The CDR3 DNA reads TGTGCCAGCAGCCCGGGACTAGCGGGAGGCTACGAGCAGTACTTC. It specifies CASSPGLAGGYEQYF. Full variable domain (outside the CDR3, taken from reference TRBV5-5 and TRBJ2-7): DAGVTQSPTHLIKTRGQQVTLRCSPISGHKSVSWYQQVLGQGPQFIFQYYEKEERGRGNFPDRFSARQFPNYSSELNVNALLLGDSALYLCASSPGLAGGYEQYFGPGTRLTVT.

The chain recombines TRBV9 with TRBJ2-3; 16 nucleotides agree with TRBD2. This CDR3 is built from 18 residues. The V gene's germline CDR1 is SGDLS and CDR2 YYNGEE. Losses at the gene ends were 0 bases for V and 4 bases for J; bases not matched to a gene: 5. CDR3 in DNA: TGTGCCAGCAGCGTAGGTGGGACTAGCGGGAGGGTCGCAGATACGCAGTATTTT. Translation gives CASSVGGTSGRVADTQYF.

V and J are TRBV28 and TRBJ2-4; D may be TRBD2 (6 bases). The V and J ends lost 2 bases and 2 bases respectively, with 16 bases between them. Germline V gene lookup returns CDR1 MDHEN and CDR2 SYDVKM. The CDR3 extends over 17 amino acids. CDR3 DNA: TGTGCCAGCAGTTTAACGGGGGACCCGGGCTCCAAAAACATTCAGTACTTC. Translated, it gives CASSLTGDPGSKNIQYF.

The CDR3 nucleotides are TGTGCCAGCTCACCTACCCAGGGCAGGGCCACCGGGGAGCTGTTTTTT. Translating it yields CASSPTQGRATGELFF. V usage is TRBV18 and J usage is TRBJ2-2, with D tentatively TRBD1 (5 bases). Germline V gene lookup returns CDR1 KGHSH and CDR2 LQKENI. The CDR3 runs 16 residues. V lost 3 bases to trimming and J lost 4 bases, with 15 bases between them.

The genes are TRBV3-1 (or the pseudogene TRBV3-2) and TRBJ2-1; TRBD2 matches 7 bases. Germline lookup yields CDR1 LGHDT and CDR2 YNNKEL (reference sequence). Losses at the gene ends were 5 bases for V and 5 bases for J; bases not matched to a gene: 6. The CDR3 totals 14 residues. The CDR3 sequence is CASSVTSGNNEQFF. In DNA form, the CDR3 reads TGTGCCAGCAGCGTAACGAGCGGGAACAATGAGCAGTTCTTC.

This chain uses TRBV19 with TRBJ2-3; D is perhaps TRBD2 (5 bases). V was clipped by 5 bases and J by 3 bases, with 15 bases between them. The CDR3 totals 15 residues. CDR1 LNHDA and CDR2 SQIVND come from the germline V gene (reference sequence). In nucleotides, the CDR3 is TGTGCCAGTAGTCTCCAGATGACTACGACAGATACGCAGTATTTT. This translates into CASSLQMTTTDTQYF.

The V and J genes are TRBV6-6 and TRBJ2-7; TRBD2 matches at 10 bases. Germline CDR1 MNHNY, CDR2 SVGAGI (reference sequence). The CDR3 is 16 residues long. After removal of 2 bases from V and 1 base from J, the junction contained 5 bases not matched to a gene. The CDR3, as DNA: TGTGCCAGCAGTTACAGCGGGGGGGGAAATTCCTACGAGCAGTACTTC. Its translation: CASSYSGGGNSYEQYF.

V gene TRBV3-1 (or the pseudogene TRBV3-2) combines with J gene TRBJ2-5, with 8 bases identical to TRBD2. After removal of 4 bases from V and 1 base from J, the junction contained 8 bases not matched to a gene. The CDR3 loop spans 16 amino acids. Germline V gene sequence: CDR1 LGHDT, CDR2 YNNKEL (reference sequence). The CDR3 bases are TGTGCCAGCAGCCTGCGTCTAGCGGGCCTCCAAGAGACCCAGTACTTC. It yields the protein CASSLRLAGLQETQYF.

As regards this clone: This sample also contains other DNA sequences that code for the same CDR3. The chain combines TRBV5-1 with TRBJ2-7; 8 bases map to TRBD2. The CDR3 covers 14 residues. The germline V gene has CDR1 SGHRS and CDR2 YFSETQ. The junction had 3 bases not matched to a gene; V was cut back by 0 bases and J by 4 bases. CDR3 in DNA: TGCGCCAGCAGCTTGGTGGGACTAGTGTACGAGCAGTACTTC. It specifies CASSLVGLVYEQYF.

The V gene is TRBV2, the J gene TRBJ2-4; 8 positions match TRBD2. CDR1 and CDR2 from the germline V gene are SNHLY and FYNNEI. The CDR3 runs to 13 residues. V gave up 4 bases and J gave up 9 bases; unmatched junction bases: 5. CDR3 sequence (DNA): TGTGCCAGCAGTGTAGGACTAGCTTCCATTCAGTACTTC. Its translation: CASSVGLASIQYF.

The chain carries TRBV3-1 (or the pseudogene TRBV3-2) and TRBJ2-3; TRBD1 matches at 9 bases. Germline V gene lookup returns CDR1 LGHDT and CDR2 YNNKEL (reference sequence). The CDR3 covers 13 residues. V lost 6 bases to trimming and J lost 5 bases; unmatched junction nucleotides: 3. CDR3 in DNA: TGTGCCAGCAGACGACAGGGGGGAGATACGCAGTATTTT. Amino acid sequence: CASRRQGGDTQYF.

V is TRBV6-6 and J is TRBJ1-5, with 7 bases aligning to TRBD1. CDR1 is MNHNY, CDR2 SVGAGI, per germline (reference sequence). V was clipped by 5 bases and J by 4 bases; unmatched bases: 8. CDR3 length equals 15 residues. The DNA of the CDR3 is TGTGCCAGCAGTGATGGACAGGCTACTAATCAGCCCCAGCATTTT. Amino acid sequence: CASSDGQATNQPQHF.

The gene calls are TRBV6-5 and TRBJ1-1; 7 bases agree with TRBD1. The CDR3 is 15 residues long. Germline values: CDR1 MNHEY, CDR2 SVGAGI. V dropped 6 bases and J dropped 1; count of bases not matched to a gene: 8. The CDR3 is CASRGQNPSNTEAFF. The DNA of the CDR3 is TGTGCCAGCAGGGGACAGAATCCTTCGAACACTGAAGCTTTCTTT.

This rearrangement joins TRBV5-1 to TRBJ2-1, with 7 bases identical to TRBD2. Germline V gene data show CDR1 as SGHRS and CDR2 as YFSETQ. Trimming cost V 4 bases and J 4 bases; bases outside gene matches: 8. This CDR3 spans 15 amino acids. CDR3 residues: CASSPPGRGYNEQFF. The CDR3 nucleotides read TGCGCCAGCAGCCCGCCGGGGAGGGGATACAATGAGCAGTTCTTC.

This rearrangement joins TRBV6-5 to TRBJ2-7; the D is unclear. The CDR3 has 11 amino acids. The germline V gene encodes CDR1 MNHEY and CDR2 SVGAGI. V lost 6 bases, J lost 3 bases, and 6 bases lay in between. The CDR3 protein is CASRVVYEQYF. The CDR3 DNA reads as TGTGCCAGCAGGGTAGTCTACGAGCAGTACTTC.

This rearrangement joins TRBV5-8 to TRBJ2-2, with 8 bases matching TRBD1. The germline CDR1 and CDR2 sequences are SGHTS and YDEGEE. The CDR3 is 15 amino acids. V trimming: 4 bases; J trimming: 3 bases; junction bases outside the gene matches: 5. CDR3 sequence (DNA): TGTGCCAGCAGCCCCGGACAGGGTCACACCGGGGAGCTGTTTTTT. Translation: CASSPGQGHTGELFF.

This rearrangement joins TRBV6-1 to TRBJ2-7, with a weak D call TRBD2 (6 bases). The germline V gene has CDR1 MNHNS and CDR2 SASEGT. V lost 2 bases, J lost 1 base, and 12 bases lay in between. This CDR3 region has 15 residues. CDR3 region: CASSEPGLSSYEQYF. The CDR3 nucleotides are TGTGCCAGCAGTGAACCAGGACTAAGTTCCTACGAGCAGTACTTC.

The chain has TRBV28 and TRBJ2-2; perhaps TRBD2 as D (5 bases). Trimming cost V 7 bases and J 5 bases, with 11 bases left between them. The CDR3 has 13 amino acids. Germline loops: CDR1 MDHEN, CDR2 SYDVKM. The chain's CDR3 is CASILGNTGELFF. CDR3 in DNA: TGTGCCAGCATCCTCGGGAATACCGGGGAGCTGTTTTTT. The whole variable domain, filled in from reference TRBV28 and TRBJ2-2, reads DVKVTQSSRYLVKRTGEKVFLECVQDMDHENMFWYRQDPGLGLRLIYFSYDVKMKEKGDIPEGYSVSREKKERFSLILESASTNQTSMYLCASILGNTGELFFGEGSRLTVL.

This clone was observed once. The chain joins TRBV6-5 to TRBJ2-2; 12 bases line up with TRBD1. CDR3 length: 15 residues. Trimming took 6 bases from V and 4 from J; bases not matched to a gene: 3. The V gene's germline CDR1 is MNHEY and CDR2 SVGAGI. CDR3 nucleotides: TGTGCCAGCAGCGGGGACAGGGGGCCCACCGGGGAGCTGTTTTTT. This translates into CASSGDRGPTGELFF.